A single sample is the source of the 2 T cell receptor beta chains below, sequenced in a study of T cell clonotyping in hematopoietic cell transplantation. Assay used: immunoSEQ multiplex PCR; TCRdb lists only in-frame clones, some missing. The data show around 25,000 clones, approximately 94% seen once. Sequenced material: peripheral blood mononuclear cells. The receptors were gathered from a man between 45 and 60 years old in good health. Some clones in this sample may be carry-over from other donors' samples.

This chain connects TRBV13 to TRBJ1-2; tentatively, D is TRBD1 (6 bases). Germline CDR1 and CDR2: PRHDT and FYEKMQ (reference sequence). The length of the CDR3 is 14 residues. V lost 5 bases to trimming and J lost 10 bases, with 20 bases between them. As DNA, the CDR3 is TGTGCCAGCAGCAAAGGAAACAGGGAGGGAGACTACACCTTC. This codes for CASSKGNREGDYTF.

This chain links TRBV7-9 with TRBJ1-2; TRBD1 matches 9 bases. The CDR3 is 15 amino acids. Unmatched junction bases numbered 7, after V lost 6 bases and J lost 2 bases. Per the germline V gene, CDR1 is SEHNR and CDR2 is FQNEAQ (reference sequence). The CDR3 coding sequence is TGTGCCAGCAGTCCAATCGGACAGGGGAACTATGGCTACACCTTC. The encoded protein is CASSPIGQGNYGYTF.